The T cell receptor (beta chain) under discussion was sequenced for a study of T cell responses to AZD1222 COVID-19 vaccine. Study background: The analysis combined second doses at about 4 or about 12 weeks. Study-level points and caveats: Increases in Spike-specific TCR breadth and depth were seen after two AZD1222 doses. Targets within unmutated variant regions were reportedly found for nearly half of spike-specific TCRs.

The data were produced by immunoSEQ multiplex PCR, yet TCRdb's version contains in-frame clones alone and is incomplete. The sample includes more than 100,000 clones, 75% to 90% of them seen just once. V lost 3 bases to trimming and J lost 0 bases, with 9 bases between them. Germline CDR1 reads MNHEY; CDR2 reads SMNVEV (reference sequence). The CDR3 covers 15 residues. This clone has a handful of counts. Its specificity is not known. The V call is TRBV27, the J call TRBJ2-1, with D uncertain. The source material was peripheral blood, sampled on day 0 of AZD1222 vaccination. This receptor was taken from an adult in good health. The CDR3 nucleotides read TGTGCCAGCAGTTTCCTAGGTCCCTCCTACAATGAGCAGTTCTTC. Protein product: CASSFLGPSYNEQFF.